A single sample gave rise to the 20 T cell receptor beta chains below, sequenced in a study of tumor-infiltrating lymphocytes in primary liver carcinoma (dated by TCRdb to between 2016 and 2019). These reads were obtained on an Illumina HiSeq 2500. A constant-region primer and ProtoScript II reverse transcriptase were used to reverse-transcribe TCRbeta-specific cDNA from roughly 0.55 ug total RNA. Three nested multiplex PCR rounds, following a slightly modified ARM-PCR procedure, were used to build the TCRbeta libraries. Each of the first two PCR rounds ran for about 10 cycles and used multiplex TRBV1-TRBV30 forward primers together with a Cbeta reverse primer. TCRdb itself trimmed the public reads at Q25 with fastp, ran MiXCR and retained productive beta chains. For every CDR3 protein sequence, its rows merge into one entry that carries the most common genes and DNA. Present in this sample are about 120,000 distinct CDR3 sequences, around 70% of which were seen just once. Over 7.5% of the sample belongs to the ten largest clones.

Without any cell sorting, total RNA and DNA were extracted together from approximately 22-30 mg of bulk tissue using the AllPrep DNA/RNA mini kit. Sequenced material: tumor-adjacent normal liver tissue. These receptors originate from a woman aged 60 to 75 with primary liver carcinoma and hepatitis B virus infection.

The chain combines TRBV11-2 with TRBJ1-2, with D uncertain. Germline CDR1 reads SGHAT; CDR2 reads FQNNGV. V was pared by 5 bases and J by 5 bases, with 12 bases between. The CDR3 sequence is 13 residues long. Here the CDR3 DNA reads TGTGCCAGCAGCCAGGCCCATAATTATGGCTACACCTTC. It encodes CASSQAHNYGYTF.

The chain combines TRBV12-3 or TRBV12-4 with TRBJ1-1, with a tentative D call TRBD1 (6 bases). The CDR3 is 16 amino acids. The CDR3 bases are TGTGACAACCTCGGAGGGGGTACGAGCTCTGACACTGAAGCTTTCTTT. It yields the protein CDNLGGGTSSDTEAFF.

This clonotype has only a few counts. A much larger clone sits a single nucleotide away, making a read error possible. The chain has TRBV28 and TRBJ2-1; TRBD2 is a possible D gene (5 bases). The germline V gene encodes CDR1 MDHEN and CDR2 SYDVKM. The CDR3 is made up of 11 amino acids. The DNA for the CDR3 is TGTGCCAACAGTACTAGAAGGTGGTCGTTCTTC. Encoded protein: CANSTRRWSFF.

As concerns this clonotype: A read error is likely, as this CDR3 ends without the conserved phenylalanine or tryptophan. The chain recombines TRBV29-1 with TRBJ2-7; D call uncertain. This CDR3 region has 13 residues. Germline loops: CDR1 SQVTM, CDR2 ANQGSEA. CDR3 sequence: CSARLDISYDQYY. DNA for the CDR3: TGCAGCGCCCGCTTGGATATCTCCTACGATCAGTACTAC.

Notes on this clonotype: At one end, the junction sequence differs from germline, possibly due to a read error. The CDR3 DNA is TGTACCAGCAGTCCTGCAGGGAATTCCTACGAGCAGTACTTC. Translation: CTSSPAGNSYEQYF. V is TRBV12-3 or TRBV12-4 and J is TRBJ2-7, with D perhaps matching TRBD1 (5 bases). The CDR3 consists of 14 residues.

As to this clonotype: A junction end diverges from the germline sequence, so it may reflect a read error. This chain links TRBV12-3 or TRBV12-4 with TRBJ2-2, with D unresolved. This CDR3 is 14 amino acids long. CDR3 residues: CTSRNDMVHGELFF. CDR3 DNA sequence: TGTACCAGCAGGAACGACATGGTTCACGGGGAGCTGTTTTTT.

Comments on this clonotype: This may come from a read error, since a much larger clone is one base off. CDR3 sequence (DNA): TGTGCCAGCAGTTCCCCGACAGGGTTGATGCGTCAGCCCCAGCATTTT. Protein: CASSSPTGLMRQPQHF. The chain joins TRBV28 to TRBJ1-5; 7 bases match TRBD1. This CDR3 region has 16 residues. Germline V gene sequence: CDR1 MDHEN, CDR2 SYDVKM. V was pared by 4 bases and J by 6 bases, with 12 bases of the junction left unmatched. Using reference TRBV28 and TRBJ1-5 for the parts outside the CDR3, the full variable domain is DVKVTQSSRYLVKRTGEKVFLECVQDMDHENMFWYRQDPGLGLRLIYFSYDVKMKEKGDIPEGYSVSREKKERFSLILESASTNQTSMYLCASSSPTGLMRQPQHFGDGTRLSIL.

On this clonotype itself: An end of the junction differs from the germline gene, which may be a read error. The CDR3 loop is CDSSFDRFEQFF. CDR3 nucleotides: TGTGACAGCAGTTTTGATAGATTTGAGCAGTTCTTC. The V gene is TRBV28, the J gene TRBJ2-1; D call uncertain. Germline V lookup: CDR1 MDHEN, CDR2 SYDVKM. This CDR3 is 12 amino acids long.

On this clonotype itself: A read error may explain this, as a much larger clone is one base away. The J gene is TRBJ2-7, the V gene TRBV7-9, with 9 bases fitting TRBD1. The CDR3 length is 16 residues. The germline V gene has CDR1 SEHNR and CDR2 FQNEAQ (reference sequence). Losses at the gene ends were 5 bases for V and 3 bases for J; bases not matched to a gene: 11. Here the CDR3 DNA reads TGTGCCAGCAGCGGGGGCCCGGGACAGGGCAACTACGAGCAGTACTTC. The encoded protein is CASSGGPGQGNYEQYF.

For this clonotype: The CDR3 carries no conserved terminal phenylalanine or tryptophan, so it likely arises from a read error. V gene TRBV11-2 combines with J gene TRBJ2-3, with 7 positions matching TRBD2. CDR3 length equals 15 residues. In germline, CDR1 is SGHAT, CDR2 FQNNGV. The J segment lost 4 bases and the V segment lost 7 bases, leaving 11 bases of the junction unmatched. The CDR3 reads CASNPGLVGPDTQYL. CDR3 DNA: TGTGCCAGCAACCCTGGACTAGTGGGCCCAGATACGCAGTATCTT.

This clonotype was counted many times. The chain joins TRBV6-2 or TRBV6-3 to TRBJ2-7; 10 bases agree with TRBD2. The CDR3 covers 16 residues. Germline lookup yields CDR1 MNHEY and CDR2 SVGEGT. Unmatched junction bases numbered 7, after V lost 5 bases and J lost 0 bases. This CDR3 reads CASSRSSGRVSYEQYF. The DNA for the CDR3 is TGTGCCAGCAGTCGATCGAGCGGGAGGGTCTCCTACGAGCAGTACTTC.

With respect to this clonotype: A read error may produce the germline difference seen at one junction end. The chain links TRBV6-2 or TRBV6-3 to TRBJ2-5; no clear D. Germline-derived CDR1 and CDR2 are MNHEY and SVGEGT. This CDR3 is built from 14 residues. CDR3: CASNPRYPKETPYF. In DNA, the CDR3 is TGTGCCAGCAATCCCCGATACCCAAAAGAGACCCCGTACTTC.

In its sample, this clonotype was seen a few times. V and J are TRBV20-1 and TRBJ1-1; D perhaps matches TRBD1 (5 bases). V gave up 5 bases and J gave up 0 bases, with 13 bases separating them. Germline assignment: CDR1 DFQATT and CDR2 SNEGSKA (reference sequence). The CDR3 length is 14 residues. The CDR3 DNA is TGCAGTGCTTTCGTGAGGGGCATGAACACTGAAGCTTTCTTT. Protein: CSAFVRGMNTEAFF.

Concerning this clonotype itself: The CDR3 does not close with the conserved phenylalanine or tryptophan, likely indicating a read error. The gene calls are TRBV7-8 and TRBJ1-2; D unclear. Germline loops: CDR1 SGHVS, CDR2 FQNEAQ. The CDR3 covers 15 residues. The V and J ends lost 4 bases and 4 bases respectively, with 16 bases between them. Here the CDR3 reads CASSSAGSPVYGYTL. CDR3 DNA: TGTGCCAGCAGCTCAGCGGGCAGTCCAGTCTATGGCTACACCCTC.

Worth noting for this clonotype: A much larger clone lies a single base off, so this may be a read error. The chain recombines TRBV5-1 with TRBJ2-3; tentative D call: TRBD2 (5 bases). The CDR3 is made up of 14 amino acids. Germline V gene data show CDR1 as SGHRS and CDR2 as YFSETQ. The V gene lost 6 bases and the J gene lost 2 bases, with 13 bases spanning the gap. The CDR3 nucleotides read TGCGCCAGCAACTTAGAGCGGTCCACAGATACGCAGTATTTT. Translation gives CASNLERSTDTQYF.

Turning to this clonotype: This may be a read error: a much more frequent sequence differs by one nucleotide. CDR3 amino acids: CASNSPGGNTEAFF. The CDR3 nucleotides read TGTGCCAGCAATTCCCCCGGGGGGAACACTGAAGCTTTCTTT. The genes are TRBV28 and TRBJ1-1; a possible D gene is TRBD1 (5 bases). The V end lost 7 bases, the J end lost 1 base, and 13 bases lay between the germline ends. The CDR3 is 14 residues long. Germline CDR1 is MDHEN and CDR2 is SYDVKM.

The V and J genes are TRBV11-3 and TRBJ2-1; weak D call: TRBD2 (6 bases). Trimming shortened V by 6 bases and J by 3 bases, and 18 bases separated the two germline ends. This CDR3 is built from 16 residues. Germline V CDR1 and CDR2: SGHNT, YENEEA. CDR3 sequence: CASSTGNWRDYNEQFF. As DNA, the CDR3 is TGTGCCAGCAGTACTGGTAACTGGAGGGACTACAATGAGCAGTTCTTC.

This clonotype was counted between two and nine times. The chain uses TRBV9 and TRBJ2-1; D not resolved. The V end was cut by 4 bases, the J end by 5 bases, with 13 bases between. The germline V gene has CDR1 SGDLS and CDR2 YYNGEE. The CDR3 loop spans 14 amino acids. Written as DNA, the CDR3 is TGTGCCAGCAGCCCTGACTCAACAGACAATGAGCAGTTCTTC. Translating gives CASSPDSTDNEQFF.

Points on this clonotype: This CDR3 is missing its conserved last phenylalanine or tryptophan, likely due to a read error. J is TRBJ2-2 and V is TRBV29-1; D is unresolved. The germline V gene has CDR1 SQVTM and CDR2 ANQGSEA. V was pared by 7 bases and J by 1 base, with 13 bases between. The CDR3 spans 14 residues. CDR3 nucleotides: TGCAGCGCAACAAGGCTTCTGAACACCGGGGAGCTGTTTATT. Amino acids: CSATRLLNTGELFI.

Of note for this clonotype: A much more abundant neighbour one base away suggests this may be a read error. CDR3 sequence reads: CVSSPSTGGTPREQYF. CDR3 coding DNA: TGCGTCAGCAGCCCATCAACAGGGGGCACTCCCAGGGAGCAGTACTTC. V gene TRBV5-1 combines with J gene TRBJ2-7, with TRBD1 identical over 9 bases. Germline CDR1 SGHRS, CDR2 YFSETQ. The CDR3 has 16 residues.